The clone carrying this TCR beta chain was seen a single time. Its target is unknown. This sample is part of a study of a mutant IDH1 vaccine in newly diagnosed glioma. Study in general: Patients were given eight vaccinations, scheduled in weeks 1, 3, 5, 7, 11, 15, 19 and 23. Patients got radiotherapy, temozolomide, or both beforehand, and most got both.

The CDR3 length is 14 residues. V shed 0 bases and J shed 5 bases, with 11 bases lying between them. The V gene's germline CDR1 is SGHRS and CDR2 YFSETQ. Time point of the sample: week 23, last vaccination. Doses of 300 ug of mutant IDH1 20-mer peptide were given with topical imiquimod. This table comes from immunoSEQ multiplex PCR, and its TCRdb copy is limited to in-frame clones, with some not included. The table includes approximately 79,000 clones, approximately 85% detected once. This material consisted of PBMCs, taken from a glioma patient whose treatment included an IDH1 peptide vaccine. The clonotype comes from a woman in her forties or fifties with glioma. The chain has TRBV5-1 and TRBJ2-5; D is undetermined. The CDR3 spells CASSLVPGRETQYF. CDR3 DNA sequence: TGCGCCAGCAGCTTGGTTCCGGGCAGGGAGACCCAGTACTTC.